This T cell receptor beta chain was recorded in a study of blood T cells in healthy people across ages. Study-wide findings and caveats: Significant beta diversity loss was already apparent by age approximately 42, declining roughly linearly. Whereas aged donors had fewer naive CD4+ cells, long-lived donors had more of them and higher diversity.

Of note for this clonotype: Antigen unknown.

With a J-beta primer mix and a sample-barcoded 5' primer, a second PCR ran 7 to 11 cycles. Every cDNA was tagged by a template-switch adaptor with 12 random nucleotides. All samples gave at least 2.5 million CDR3-containing paired-end reads. TCRdb called the 5' RACE reads again in MiXCR, with one record for every CDR3 protein. Of about 800,000 distinct CDR3 sequences listed, 58% are singletons. The CDR3 has 15 residues. Trimming left V 0 bases short and J 7 bases short, with 13 bases between. Germline V gives CDR1 SGHAT, CDR2 FQNNGV. The sequence was obtained from a man in his thirties or forties in good health. The J gene is TRBJ2-4, the V gene TRBV11-2, with a possible D match to TRBD2 (5 bases). Specimen: blood. The CDR3 nucleotides read TGTGCCAGCAGCTTAGATGTCTCCCGAGGGAACATTCAGTACTTC. Amino acid sequence: CASSLDVSRGNIQYF.